This TCR beta chain was retrieved from a study of vaccination and CD4 T cells after COVID-19. Background on the study: Of the convalescent patients, who were SARS-CoV-2 positive by nasal swab PCR, about ten had mild and one severe disease.

A note on this clonotype: The antigen remains unidentified.

With the Oncomine TCR Beta short-read assay, DNA from cultured CD4+ T cells was sequenced. TCRdb re-called the PCR reads through MiXCR, storing one row per CDR3 protein. The data show about 20,000 distinct CDR3 sequences, roughly three fifths seen once. Documented treatment: approximately nine-day PBMC culture with coronavirus spike peptide pools or control peptides (ViraFEST assay). ViraFEST used peptide pools to expand antigen-specific T cells before TCR sequencing. A few million PBMCs were grown per well alongside roughly 9 IU/ml IL-2 and 8 to 10 ug/ml peptide pools. Sequenced: CD4+ T cells from blood, cultured in vitro. The TCR sequence derives from a human donor who had recovered from COVID-19.

The CDR3: CASSESGSYGYTF. DNA for the CDR3: TGCGCCAGCAGTGAGTCGGGATCTTATGGCTACACCTTC. The V gene is TRBV10-1, the J gene TRBJ1-2; no clear D gene. Trimming removed 0 bases from V and 5 bases from J, with 7 bases in between. The CDR3 sequence is 13 residues long. Germline V gives CDR1 WNHNN, CDR2 SYGVQD (reference sequence).